Listed below are T cell receptor beta chains from one sample, sequenced in a study of blood T cell repertoires in COVID-19. The data were produced by immunoSEQ multiplex PCR, yet TCRdb's version contains in-frame clones alone and is incomplete. This sample yields roughly 63,000 clones, of which roughly 85% are seen a single time; 25% to 35% belongs to the top ten. Sequenced: peripheral blood. Every receptor here comes from a human donor in a cohort sampled during active COVID-19. CDR3s include the opening cysteine and the closing phenylalanine or tryptophan. The D gene is left open where the match is weak. Clone size is stated in some rows and not others, as once, few, many or a class when expanded.

size	J	D	V	DNA	CDR3
-	TRBJ1-4	-	TRBV5-5	TGTGCCAGCAGCCTCGACAGAAGTGCAACTAATGAAAAACTGTTTTTT	CASSLDRSATNEKLFF
once	TRBJ2-1	TRBD2	TRBV5-1	TGCGCCAGCAGTAGCGGGGTTAATGAGCAGTTCTTC	CASSSGVNEQFF
few	TRBJ2-7	TRBD1	TRBV5-1	TGCGCCAGCAGCTTGGCCGGGACAGGGGCATCCTACGAGCAGTACTTC	CASSLAGTGASYEQYF
-	TRBJ2-1	-	TRBV30	TGTGCCTGGAGTGTGACGGGACTCCACAATGAGCAGTTCTTC	CAWSVTGLHNEQFF
-	TRBJ2-7	-	TRBV29-1	TGCAGCGTTGGGGAGTACGAGCAGTACTTC	CSVGEYEQYF
-	TRBJ2-3	-	TRBV15	TGTGCCACCAGCGAGGACGGGAGAGATACGCAGTATTTT	CATSEDGRDTQYF
-	TRBJ1-2	-	TRBV6-1	TGTGCCAGCAGTGAAGTGACAGTTACCCCTTATGGCTACACCTTC	CASSEVTVTPYGYTF
-	TRBJ2-7	TRBD2	TRBV15	TGTGCCACCAGCACGACCGGGACTAGCGGAAGCAAACAGTCCTACGAGCAGTACTTC	CATSTTGTSGSKQSYEQYF
once	TRBJ2-3	-	TRBV7-3	TGTGCCAGCAGCCCCCGGGGAGTCGATACGCAGTATTTT	CASSPRGVDTQYF
-	TRBJ1-2	-	TRBV12-2	TGTGCAAGTCGCTTACCGTTAAGGAGATCTTATGGCTACACCTTC	CASRLPLRRSYGYTF
-	TRBJ2-5	TRBD2	TRBV6-6	TGTGCCAGCAGTCGCACCAGCGGGACGACCTTCGGGGAGACCCAGTACTTC	CASSRTSGTTFGETQYF
-	TRBJ2-7	-	TRBV6-2/TRBV6-3	TGTGCCAGCAGTTCCCTCACTTTTAAGCCTACCTACGAGCAGTACTTC	CASSSLTFKPTYEQYF
-	TRBJ2-2	-	TRBV15	TGTGCCACCAGGAAGGACAGCCTTAACACCGGGGAGCTGTTTTTT	CATRKDSLNTGELFF
-	TRBJ2-5	-	TRBV30	TGTGCCTGGAGGCGCGGGCTAGCTGGAGAGACCCAGTACTTC	CAWRRGLAGETQYF
-	TRBJ2-3	TRBD2	TRBV24-1	TGTGCCACCAGTGATTTGTCCAGCGGGGTGACAGATACGCAGTATTTT	CATSDLSSGVTDTQYF
-	TRBJ2-3	-	TRBV7-9	TGTGCCAGCAGCTTTTCCCGCAGTAGGGAGGCGGGCGATACGCAGTATTTT	CASSFSRSREAGDTQYF
few	TRBJ1-1	TRBD1	TRBV19	TGTGCCAGTAGAGACGACAGGGCGAACACTGAAGCTTTCTTT	CASRDDRANTEAFF
few	TRBJ1-5	-	TRBV28	TGTGCCAGCAGGCGGGGAGGGGGTCGGAATCAGCCCCAGCATTTT	CASRRGGGRNQPQHF
few	TRBJ2-7	-	TRBV29-1	TGCAGCGTTGAAGAAATGGCCCCGGGACACTCCTACGAGCAGTACTTC	CSVEEMAPGHSYEQYF
-	TRBJ2-5	-	TRBV30	TGTGCCTGGAGTGGGGGCCCGGTTTGGACCCAGTACTTC	CAWSGGPVWTQYF
-	TRBJ2-5	TRBD2	TRBV5-1	TGCGCCAGCAGCTTCACTAGCGGGAGGGAAGAGACCCAGTACTTC	CASSFTSGREETQYF
-	TRBJ2-5	-	TRBV5-5	TGTGCCAGCGGAACGCACGGGACACAACAAGAGACCCAGTACTTC	CASGTHGTQQETQYF
-	TRBJ1-4	-	TRBV7-9	TGTGCCAGCAGCCCAGACAGGAGTTCTAATGAAAAACTGTTTTTT	CASSPDRSSNEKLFF